These 26 T cell receptor beta chains were all obtained from the same sample, sequenced in a study of T cell clones after liver transplantation. Clones were read by immunoSEQ multiplex PCR, and TCRdb kept only the in-frame ones, dropping some. The data contain 45,000 or so clones, roughly 86% of them singletons. The specimen comprised CD4+ T cells from blood, sampled 24 months after liver transplant. The source of these receptors is a human patient who received a liver transplant. Some T cells may arise from the graft donor.

The chain couples TRBV10-3 to TRBJ2-7; D may correspond to TRBD1 or TRBD2 (7 bases each). V was clipped by 6 bases and J by 3 bases, with 15 bases between them. Germline loops: CDR1 ENHRY, CDR2 SYGVKD. The CDR3 contains 14 residues. This chain's CDR3 is CAIRGGTENYEQYF. CDR3 nucleotide sequence: TGTGCCATCAGGGGAGGGACAGAGAACTACGAGCAGTACTTC.

This chain connects TRBV27 to TRBJ1-2, with D perhaps TRBD1 (6 bases). CDR1 is MNHEY, CDR2 SMNVEV, per germline (reference sequence). The CDR3 has 13 amino acids. V was clipped by 6 bases and J by 3 bases, with 11 bases between them. CDR3 in amino acids: CASSQQGYYGYTF. CDR3 bases: TGTGCCAGCAGCCAACAGGGTTACTATGGCTACACCTTC.

This chain connects TRBV7-7 to TRBJ2-5, with D possibly TRBD1 on 5 matching bases. Germline V lookup: CDR1 SSHAT, CDR2 FNYEAQ (reference sequence). Trimming stripped 5 bases from V and 4 bases from J, with 17 bases between. The CDR3 sequence is 15 residues long. CDR3 nucleotides: TGTGCCAGCAGCACCCTCGGTCAGGGTTCAGAGACCCAGTACTTC. As protein: CASSTLGQGSETQYF.

J is TRBJ2-7 and V is TRBV9, with a possible D match to TRBD2 (6 bases). This CDR3 has 16 residues. V lost 0 bases and J lost 3, with 16 bases in between. Germline V CDR1 and CDR2: SGDLS, YYNGEE. Here the CDR3 reads CASSVAGDAGIYEQYF. In nucleotides, the CDR3 is TGTGCCAGCAGCGTAGCGGGGGACGCTGGTATCTACGAGCAGTACTTC.

The V gene is TRBV27, the J gene TRBJ2-2; D is undetermined. This CDR3 is built from 15 residues. From germline, CDR1 is MNHEY and CDR2 SMNVEV (reference sequence). Trimming stripped 2 bases from V and 4 bases from J, with 11 bases between. The CDR3 nucleotides read TGTGCCAGCAGTTTAAAAGGGCGGTTCACCGGGGAGCTGTTTTTT. It yields the protein CASSLKGRFTGELFF.

This clone is a singleton in its sample. The chain has TRBV7-2 and TRBJ1-6; D gene uncertain. The CDR3 is made up of 15 amino acids. The ends were cut back, 6 bases at V and 7 bases at J, with 16 bases in the middle. Germline lookup yields CDR1 SGHTA and CDR2 FQGNSA. Here the CDR3 DNA reads TGTGCCAGCAGTCCATTACAGATGGCCAATTCACCCCTCCACTTT. Its translation: CASSPLQMANSPLHF.

The chain links TRBV4-1 to TRBJ1-4, with D maybe TRBD1 (5 bases). CDR1 MGHRA and CDR2 YSYEKL come from the germline V gene. The CDR3 runs 15 residues. V lost 1 base and J lost 6, with 12 bases in between. DNA of the CDR3: TGCGCCAGCAGCCAAGGAAGTGGGGGAGATGAAAAACTGTTTTTT. This gives the protein CASSQGSGGDEKLFF.

The chain carries TRBV28 and TRBJ1-1; a possible D gene is TRBD1 (6 bases). Trimming left V 5 bases short and J 7 bases short, with 11 bases between. This CDR3 region has 12 residues. CDR1 and CDR2 (germline): MDHEN, SYDVKM. The CDR3 here is CASSIRGIEAFF. The CDR3 nucleotides are TGTGCCAGCAGTATCAGGGGAATTGAAGCTTTCTTT.

This clone was seen a handful of times. This chain links TRBV5-1 with TRBJ2-2, with TRBD2 identical over 10 bases. CDR3 length: 18 residues. Trimming at V came to 3 bases and at J to 2 bases, leaving 10 bases not matched to a gene. CDR1 and CDR2 (germline): SGHRS, YFSETQ. The CDR3 region is CASSYPSGGSPNTGELFF. DNA for the CDR3: TGCGCCAGCAGCTACCCTAGCGGGGGCTCCCCTAACACCGGGGAGCTGTTTTTT.

The chain links TRBV7-2 to TRBJ2-7; weak D call: TRBD1 (6 bases). The germline V gene encodes CDR1 SGHTA and CDR2 FQGNSA. The CDR3 covers 16 residues. Deletions cut 3 bases from V and 2 bases from J, with 17 bases between. The chain's CDR3 is CASSFQGLGATYEQYF. The CDR3 nucleotides are TGTGCCAGCAGCTTTCAGGGGTTGGGGGCCACCTACGAGCAGTACTTC.

The chain is built from TRBV2 and TRBJ1-1; D unclear. The V end lost 4 bases, the J end lost 4 bases, and 4 bases lay between the germline ends. The CDR3 covers 11 residues. CDR1 is SNHLY, CDR2 FYNNEI, per germline. DNA of the CDR3: TGTGCCAGCAGTGGGGGCACTGAAGCTTTCTTT. Its translation is CASSGGTEAFF.

The chain recombines TRBV19 with TRBJ2-6; D gene ambiguous. The V gene lost 5 bases and the J gene lost 10 bases, with 18 bases spanning the gap. This CDR3 is 15 amino acids long. CDR1 and CDR2 (germline): LNHDA, SQIVND (reference sequence). The CDR3 nucleotides read TGTGCCAGTAGTCTCTCTACCGGGTCCTCAAACGTCCTGACTTTC. As protein: CASSLSTGSSNVLTF.

The chain is built from TRBV11-2 and TRBJ1-1; 9 positions agree with TRBD1. CDR1 and CDR2 (germline): SGHAT, FQNNGV. There are 17 residues in the CDR3. V gave up 4 bases and J gave up 0 bases; unmatched junction bases: 9. CDR3 nucleotides: TGTGCCAGCAGCTCTTACGGGACAGGGACCCTGAACACTGAAGCTTTCTTT. Its translation is CASSSYGTGTLNTEAFF.

This clone was recorded a few times. This chain uses TRBV10-3 with TRBJ1-2; D is possibly TRBD1 (5 bases). Germline V lookup: CDR1 ENHRY, CDR2 SYGVKD. The length of the CDR3 is 16 residues. Trimming took 2 bases from V and 8 from J, leaving 21 bases between them. The CDR3 sequence is CAISEKPGLLARGYTF. The CDR3 DNA reads TGTGCCATCAGTGAGAAACCGGGACTGCTCGCAAGGGGCTACACCTTC.

The chain has TRBV2 and TRBJ1-5; TRBD1 is a possible D gene (5 bases). CDR3 length: 15 amino acids. The germline gives CDR1 SNHLY, CDR2 FYNNEI. V shed 5 bases and J shed 1 base, with 12 bases lying between them. This CDR3 reads CASSSLQVSNQPQHF. CDR3 bases: TGTGCCAGCAGTTCGTTACAGGTCAGCAATCAGCCCCAGCATTTT.

J is TRBJ1-4 and V is TRBV5-6; the D gene is possibly TRBD1 (6 bases). This CDR3 contains 14 residues. Germline V lookup: CDR1 SGHDT, CDR2 YYEEEE. Trimming stripped 1 base from V and 7 bases from J, with 11 bases between. The DNA of the CDR3 is TGTGCCAGCAGCTTGAGGGGGTTTGGTGAAAAACTGTTTTTT. Translated: CASSLRGFGEKLFF.

The gene calls are TRBV7-8 and TRBJ2-7; D possibly uses TRBD1 or TRBD2 (5 bases each). V gave up 5 bases and J gave up 4 bases, with 9 bases separating them. CDR3 length: 12 amino acids. CDR1 SGHVS and CDR2 FQNEAQ come from the germline V gene. The CDR3 protein is CASSRDLYEQYF. As DNA, the CDR3 is TGTGCCAGCAGCCGGGACCTTTACGAGCAGTACTTC.

The chain carries TRBV28 and TRBJ2-7; possibly TRBD2 for D (6 bases). V was trimmed by 3 bases and J by 5 bases, leaving 20 bases between them. The CDR3 is made up of 16 amino acids. Per the germline V gene, CDR1 is MDHEN and CDR2 is SYDVKM. The CDR3 DNA reads as TGTGCCAGCAGTTTTCGGATGACGGGCGGGAATCACGAGCAGTACTTC. The encoded protein is CASSFRMTGGNHEQYF. Full variable domain (remainder filled in from reference TRBV28 and TRBJ2-7): DVKVTQSSRYLVKRTGEKVFLECVQDMDHENMFWYRQDPGLGLRLIYFSYDVKMKEKGDIPEGYSVSREKKERFSLILESASTNQTSMYLCASSFRMTGGNHEQYFGPGTRLTVT.

J is TRBJ2-3 and V is TRBV7-3; D is undetermined. From germline, CDR1 is SGHTA and CDR2 FQGTGA. V dropped 5 bases and J dropped 2 bases, with 14 bases sitting between them. This CDR3 comprises 15 residues. In DNA form, the CDR3 reads TGTGCCAGCAGCCTCAGAAAGGGTCTCACAGATACGCAGTATTTT. Its translation: CASSLRKGLTDTQYF.

This clone was detected only a few times. The chain has TRBV6-5 and TRBJ1-1; maybe TRBD1 (5 bases). The CDR3 has 15 amino acids. V lost 8 bases and J 0 bases, leaving 16 bases between the germline ends. Germline-derived CDR1 and CDR2 are MNHEY and SVGAGI. The CDR3 sequence: CASSLGGGVNTEAFF. CDR3 sequence (DNA): TGTGCCAGCTCCCTCGGCGGGGGAGTGAACACTGAAGCTTTCTTT.

The chain has TRBV19 and TRBJ1-2; a possible D gene is TRBD1 (5 bases). The ends were cut back, 1 base at V and 7 bases at J, with 10 bases in the middle. The V gene's germline CDR1 is LNHDA and CDR2 SQIVND (reference sequence). The CDR3 covers 13 residues. For the CDR3, the DNA is TGTGCCAGTAGTATAGCCAGGGCAATTGGCTACACCTTC. Translation: CASSIARAIGYTF.

The chain uses TRBV28 and TRBJ2-2, with 8 positions matching TRBD1. The CDR3 contains 15 residues. Germline assignment: CDR1 MDHEN and CDR2 SYDVKM. V shed 6 bases, J shed 4 bases, and the junction held 7 bases outside the gene matches. The CDR3 sequence is CASRRTGLRTGELFF. The CDR3 DNA is TGTGCCAGCAGACGGACAGGGCTACGCACCGGGGAGCTGTTTTTT.

This clone was counted a few times. The chain carries TRBV7-2 and TRBJ1-2, with 7 bases lining up with TRBD1. There are 14 residues in the CDR3. Per the germline V gene, CDR1 is SGHTA and CDR2 is FQGNSA. Trimming cost V 5 bases and J 1 base; bases outside gene matches: 4. CDR3 coding DNA: TGTGCCAGCAGCCGGGACAGCCTTAACTATGGCTACACCTTC. Encoded protein: CASSRDSLNYGYTF.

The gene calls are TRBV9 and TRBJ1-2; D might be TRBD1 (6 bases). CDR1 and CDR2 (germline): SGDLS, YYNGEE. The CDR3 runs 16 residues. The V gene lost 4 bases and the J gene lost 6 bases, with 22 bases spanning the gap. CDR3 amino acids: CASSFTGTLRLHGYTF. The CDR3 coding sequence is TGTGCCAGCAGCTTCACCGGGACACTCCGTCTACATGGCTACACCTTC.

The V gene is TRBV18, the J gene TRBJ1-6; 9 positions match TRBD1. This CDR3 is 14 amino acids long. V lost 4 bases to trimming and J lost 5 bases; unmatched junction nucleotides: 0. Looked up from germline, CDR1 is KGHSH and CDR2 is LQKENI. CDR3 amino acids: CASSRDRDNSPLHF. In nucleotides, the CDR3 is TGTGCCAGCTCACGGGACAGGGATAATTCACCCCTCCACTTT. The whole variable domain, filled in from reference TRBV18 and TRBJ1-6, reads NAGVMQNPRHLVRRRGQEARLRCSPMKGHSHVYWYRQLPEEGLKFMVYLQKENIIDESGMPKERFSAEFPKEGPSILRIQQVVRGDSAAYFCASSRDRDNSPLHFGNGTRLTVT.

This clone appeared once. The chain couples TRBV11-2 to TRBJ1-2; D is perhaps TRBD1 (6 bases). CDR3 length: 16 residues. V lost 4 bases to trimming and J lost 3 bases, with 18 bases between them. Germline-derived CDR1 and CDR2 are SGHAT and FQNNGV. This CDR3 is CASSSSGGAAYYGYTF. The CDR3 DNA reads TGTGCCAGCAGCTCTTCCGGGGGGGCTGCTTACTATGGCTACACCTTC.